Each of the 19 T cell receptor beta chains below was sequenced from the same sample in a study of blood T cell repertoires in COVID-19. Using immunoSEQ multiplex PCR, the repertoire was profiled, and TCRdb retains in-frame clones only, with some absent. The data show more than 110,000 clones, about 80% seen once. Source material: peripheral blood. The source is a woman at least 80 years old in a cohort sampled during active or convalescent COVID-19.

The genes are TRBV10-2 and TRBJ1-1; D is perhaps TRBD1 (5 bases). This CDR3 is 13 amino acids long. V gave up 6 bases and J gave up 11 bases, with 19 bases separating them. The germline V gene has CDR1 WSHSY and CDR2 SAAADI. CDR3 sequence reads: CASRDSQGGEAFF. The DNA for the CDR3 is TGCGCCAGCAGAGATTCTCAGGGAGGGGAGGCTTTCTTT.

The V call is TRBV5-6, the J call TRBJ1-5; 7 bases are shared with TRBD1. Unmatched junction bases numbered 12, after V lost 3 bases and J lost 6 bases. This CDR3 is 16 amino acids long. Per germline, CDR1 SGHDT and CDR2 YYEEEE. The CDR3 sequence is CASSSLWTGEGQPQHF. The CDR3, as DNA: TGTGCCAGCAGCTCCTTATGGACAGGAGAAGGTCAGCCCCAGCATTTT.

A single count supports this clone. The chain recombines TRBV3-1 (or the pseudogene TRBV3-2) with TRBJ2-5, with 7 bases fitting TRBD2. Losses at the gene ends were 1 base for V and 5 bases for J; bases not matched to a gene: 10. This CDR3 has 16 residues. CDR1 is LGHDT, CDR2 YNNKEL, per germline (reference sequence). CDR3 nucleotides: TGTGCCAGCAGCCAAGTTGCGAGCGGGGCAGGGGAGACCCAGTACTTC. This gives the protein CASSQVASGAGETQYF.

V usage is TRBV29-1 and J usage is TRBJ2-7; 7 bases align to TRBD2. Looked up from germline, CDR1 is SQVTM and CDR2 is ANQGSEA. V shed 2 bases, J shed 7 bases, and the junction held 5 bases outside the gene matches. This CDR3 contains 12 residues. The CDR3 region is CSVESLAEEQYF. Written as DNA, the CDR3 is TGCAGCGTTGAAAGTCTAGCGGAAGAGCAGTACTTC.

This clone was detected only a few times. The chain recombines TRBV7-9 with TRBJ2-2; 7 bases line up with TRBD1. The ends lost 6 bases at V and 6 bases at J; junction bases unmatched: 10. The CDR3 is 15 amino acids. Germline lookup yields CDR1 SEHNR and CDR2 FQNEAQ (reference sequence). Here the CDR3 reads CASSQQGPRAGELFF. Written as DNA, the CDR3 is TGTGCCAGCAGTCAACAGGGGCCGAGAGCCGGGGAGCTGTTTTTT.

This clone was observed a handful of times. This chain uses TRBV5-1 with TRBJ1-6; D ambiguous. This CDR3 spans 16 amino acids. In germline, CDR1 is SGHRS, CDR2 YFSETQ. V lost 0 bases and J 2 bases, leaving 9 bases between the germline ends. The CDR3 here is CASSLAGTPYNSPLHF. In DNA, the CDR3 is TGCGCCAGCAGCTTGGCGGGAACGCCCTATAATTCACCCCTCCACTTT.

The chain recombines TRBV28 with TRBJ2-7; D is perhaps TRBD1 (6 bases). This CDR3 region has 13 residues. V dropped 5 bases and J dropped 7 bases, with 15 bases sitting between them. Germline CDR1 is MDHEN and CDR2 is SYDVKM. The CDR3 bases are TGTGCCAGCAGTGGAACAGGGTTGGGTGAGCAGTACGTC. It codes for CASSGTGLGEQYV.

This clone came up once. The V and J genes are TRBV28 and TRBJ1-5; D ambiguous. Germline-derived CDR1 and CDR2 are MDHEN and SYDVKM. Trimming pared 4 bases from V and 5 bases from J, leaving 12 bases between. The CDR3 runs to 14 residues. The CDR3, as DNA: TGTGCCAGCAGTTCCCCACCAGGATATCAGCCCCAGCATTTT. Amino acids: CASSSPPGYQPQHF. Combining the CDR3 with reference TRBV28 and TRBJ1-5 gives the whole variable domain DVKVTQSSRYLVKRTGEKVFLECVQDMDHENMFWYRQDPGLGLRLIYFSYDVKMKEKGDIPEGYSVSREKKERFSLILESASTNQTSMYLCASSSPPGYQPQHFGDGTRLSIL.

The V call is TRBV11-2, the J call TRBJ1-1; TRBD1 matches at 7 bases. CDR1 is SGHAT and CDR2 is FQNNGV in the germline V gene. J lost 4 bases, V lost 5 bases, and 7 bases had no gene match. This CDR3 has 14 residues. CDR3: CASSLQGGGTEAFF. DNA for the CDR3: TGTGCCAGCAGCCTCCAGGGGGGTGGCACTGAAGCTTTCTTT.

This clone showed up just a few times. V is TRBV2 and J is TRBJ2-5; D uncertain. The CDR3 is 11 residues long. Between the trimmed V and J ends, which lost 6 bases and 1 base, there was a span of 3 bases. Germline CDR1 is SNHLY and CDR2 is FYNNEI. The CDR3 is CASSLQETQYF. The CDR3 DNA sequence: TGTGCCAGCAGCCTCCAAGAGACCCAGTACTTC.

This clone appeared a few times. The DNA of the CDR3 is TGCGCCAGCAGCTTGAGTCCGGAGATCTATGGCTACACCTTC. Protein product: CASSLSPEIYGYTF. The chain links TRBV5-1 to TRBJ1-2; D is unresolved. Germline V CDR1 and CDR2: SGHRS, YFSETQ. Trimming removed 1 base at V and 4 bases at J, with 11 bases between. CDR3 size: 14 residues.

This clone appeared once. The rearrangement links TRBV7-2 to TRBJ2-3; TRBD2 aligns across 10 bases. There are 16 residues in the CDR3. Germline lookup yields CDR1 SGHTA and CDR2 FQGNSA. V lost 1 base and J lost 4; bases outside the gene matches: 5. Written as DNA, the CDR3 is TGTGCCAGCAGCTTAGTGCCTAGCGGGGGACCAGATACGCAGTATTTT. Amino acids: CASSLVPSGGPDTQYF.

CDR3 protein: CASGGQQETQYF. Here the CDR3 DNA reads TGTGCCAGCGGAGGACAGCAAGAGACCCAGTACTTC. This chain uses TRBV5-4 with TRBJ2-5; D perhaps matches TRBD1 (6 bases). Germline V gene lookup returns CDR1 SGHNT and CDR2 YYREEE (reference sequence). This CDR3 region has 12 residues. V was clipped by 7 bases and J by 2 bases, with 9 bases between them.

This clone appeared once. The chain employs TRBV7-2 and TRBJ2-3; 9 bases are shared with TRBD2. The J segment lost 2 bases and the V segment lost 4 bases, leaving 10 bases of the junction unmatched. This CDR3 region has 17 residues. Germline V lookup: CDR1 SGHTA, CDR2 FQGNSA. CDR3 region: CASSSEPLAGITDTQYF. DNA of the CDR3: TGTGCCAGCAGCTCCGAACCCCTAGCGGGGATCACAGATACGCAGTATTTT.

The chain links TRBV7-2 to TRBJ2-5; tentative D call: TRBD2 (5 bases). CDR1 and CDR2 (germline): SGHTA, FQGNSA. V was clipped by 6 bases and J by 7 bases, with 9 bases between them. The CDR3 has 11 residues. The CDR3 loop reads CASRDLWTQYF. CDR3 sequence (DNA): TGTGCCAGCAGGGACTTGTGGACCCAGTACTTC.

The chain links TRBV7-3 to TRBJ2-5; TRBD2 matches at 7 bases. There are 14 residues in the CDR3. J was trimmed by 7 bases and V by 0 bases; bases with no gene match: 5. Germline values: CDR1 SGHTA, CDR2 FQGTGA. The CDR3 DNA reads as TGTGCCAGCAGCTTAACGGGAGGGGAGAGGACCCAGTACTTC. Translated, it gives CASSLTGGERTQYF.

This clone was observed once. The J gene is TRBJ2-2, the V gene TRBV7-2, with TRBD1 as a possible D gene (5 bases). The V gene's germline CDR1 is SGHTA and CDR2 FQGNSA. CDR3 size: 18 residues. Trimming removed 5 bases at V and 4 bases at J, with 23 bases between. The CDR3 region is CASSLLGAGLKSTGELFF. CDR3 nucleotides: TGTGCCAGCAGCCTCCTGGGCGCAGGGTTGAAGAGCACCGGGGAGCTGTTTTTT.

The rearrangement links TRBV5-4 to TRBJ1-4; D gene uncertain. In germline, CDR1 is SGHNT, CDR2 YYREEE (reference sequence). Trimming cost V 4 bases and J 5 bases, with 6 bases left between them. The CDR3 contains 12 residues. The CDR3 nucleotides read TGTGCCAGCAGCCGAGCGAATGAAAAACTGTTTTTT. Amino acid sequence: CASSRANEKLFF.

The chain uses TRBV20-1 and TRBJ1-1, with D tentatively TRBD1 (6 bases). The CDR3 has 11 residues. CDR1 and CDR2 from the germline V gene are DFQATT and SNEGSKA (reference sequence). In DNA, the CDR3 is TGCAGGAAGATTAGGGGGACTGAAGCTTTCTTT. Translating gives CRKIRGTEAFF.